This T cell receptor beta chain derives from a study of shared clonotypes between healthy human individuals. Notes on the study in general: Clonotype sharing among donors likely depends on sequencing depth.

CDR1 is GTSNPN and CDR2 is SVGIG in the germline V gene (reference sequence). Trimming took off 0 bases at V and 1 base at J, with 6 bases between the two ends. The CDR3 extends over 13 amino acids. A note on this clone: As yet, its antigen is unknown. Additional DNA sequences in this sample encode the identical CDR3.

Evenly divided among several immunoSEQ plates was the genomic DNA of each subset. Clones were read by immunoSEQ multiplex PCR, and TCRdb kept only the in-frame ones, dropping some. The top ten hold 0.95% to 1.5% of the sample, which has roughly 1,800,000 clones, roughly 94% seen once. Naive CD8 cells lacked CD45RO, underwent positive selection for CCR7 and left out terminally differentiated effector memory CD45RA+ cells. The sequencing input was naive CD8+ T cells sorted from blood. V and J are TRBV30 and TRBJ1-1; D gene uncertain. The source of this sequence is a man aged 18-30 years in good health. CDR3 coding DNA: TGTGCCTGGAGTGTACTAGGGAACACTGAAGCTTTCTTT. Translating gives CAWSVLGNTEAFF. Drawing the rest from reference TRBV30 and TRBJ1-1, the complete variable domain is SQTIHQWPATLVQPVGSPLSLECTVEGTSNPNLYWYRQAAGRGLQLLFYSVGIGQISSEVPQNLSASRPQDRQFILSSKKLLLSDSGFYLCAWSVLGNTEAFFGQGTRLTVV.